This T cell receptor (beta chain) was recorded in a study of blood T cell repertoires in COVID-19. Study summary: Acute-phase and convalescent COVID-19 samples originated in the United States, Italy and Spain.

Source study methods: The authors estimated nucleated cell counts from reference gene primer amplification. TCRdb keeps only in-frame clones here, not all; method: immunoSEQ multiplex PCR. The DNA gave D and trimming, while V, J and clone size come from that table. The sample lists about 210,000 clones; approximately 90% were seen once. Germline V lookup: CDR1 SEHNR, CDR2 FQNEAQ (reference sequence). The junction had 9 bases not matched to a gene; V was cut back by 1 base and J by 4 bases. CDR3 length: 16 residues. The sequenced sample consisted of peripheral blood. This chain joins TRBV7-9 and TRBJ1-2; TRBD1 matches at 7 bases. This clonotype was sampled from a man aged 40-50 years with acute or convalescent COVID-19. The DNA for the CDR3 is TGTGCCAGCAGCTTAGTCGGAGGGGGCTGGGGCTATGGCTACACCTTC. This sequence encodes CASSLVGGGWGYGYTF.